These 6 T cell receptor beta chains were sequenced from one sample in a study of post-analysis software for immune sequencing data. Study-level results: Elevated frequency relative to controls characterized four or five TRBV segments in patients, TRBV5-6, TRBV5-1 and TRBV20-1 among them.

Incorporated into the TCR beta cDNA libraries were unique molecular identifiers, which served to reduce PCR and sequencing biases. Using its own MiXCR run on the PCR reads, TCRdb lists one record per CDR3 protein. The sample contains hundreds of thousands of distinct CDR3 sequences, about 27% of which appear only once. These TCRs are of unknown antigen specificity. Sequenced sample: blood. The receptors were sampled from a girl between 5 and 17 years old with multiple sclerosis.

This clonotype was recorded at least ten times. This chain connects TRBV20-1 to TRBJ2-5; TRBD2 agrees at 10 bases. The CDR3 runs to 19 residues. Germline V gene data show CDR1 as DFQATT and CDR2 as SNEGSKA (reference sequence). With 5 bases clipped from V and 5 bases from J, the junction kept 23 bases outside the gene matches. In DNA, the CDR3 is TGCAGTGCTCCCATCGTCCAGTTCACCGCTAGCGGGGGCGGGGAGACCCAGTACTTC. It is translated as CSAPIVQFTASGGGETQYF.

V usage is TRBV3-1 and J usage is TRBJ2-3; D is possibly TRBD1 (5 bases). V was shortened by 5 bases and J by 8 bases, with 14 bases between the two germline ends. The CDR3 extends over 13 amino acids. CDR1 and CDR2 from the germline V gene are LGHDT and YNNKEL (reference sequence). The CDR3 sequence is CASSTRQWGTQYF. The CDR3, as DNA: TGTGCCAGCAGCACCCGACAGTGGGGTACGCAGTATTTT.

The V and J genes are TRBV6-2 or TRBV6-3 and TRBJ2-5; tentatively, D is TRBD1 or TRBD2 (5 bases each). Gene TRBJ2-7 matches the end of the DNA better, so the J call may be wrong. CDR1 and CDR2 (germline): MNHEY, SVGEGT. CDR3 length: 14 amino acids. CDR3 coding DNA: TGTGCCAGTACCCGGGGCGCTTCAATCGACGAGCAGTACTTC. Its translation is CASTRGASIDEQYF.

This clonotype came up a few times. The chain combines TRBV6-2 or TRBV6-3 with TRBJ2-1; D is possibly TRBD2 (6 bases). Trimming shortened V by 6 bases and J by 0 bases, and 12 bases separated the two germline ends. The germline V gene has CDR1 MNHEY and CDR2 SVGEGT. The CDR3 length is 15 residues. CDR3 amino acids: CASRGGKSSYNEQFF. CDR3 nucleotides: TGTGCCAGCAGGGGCGGGAAAAGCTCCTACAATGAGCAGTTCTTC.

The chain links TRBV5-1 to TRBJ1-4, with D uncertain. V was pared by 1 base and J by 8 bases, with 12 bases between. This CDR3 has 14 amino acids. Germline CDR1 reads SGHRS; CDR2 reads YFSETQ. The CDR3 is CASSLSSVEEKLFF. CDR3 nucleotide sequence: TGCGCCAGCAGCTTGTCGTCAGTGGAAGAAAAACTGTTTTTT.

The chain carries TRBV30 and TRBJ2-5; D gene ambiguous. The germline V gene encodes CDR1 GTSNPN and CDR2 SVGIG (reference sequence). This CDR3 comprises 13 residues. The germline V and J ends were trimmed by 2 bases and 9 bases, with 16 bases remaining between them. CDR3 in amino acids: CAWSPRPLGAQYF. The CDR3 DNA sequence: TGTGCCTGGAGTCCCCGGCCCCTTGGGGCCCAGTACTTC.